The clone carrying this TCR beta chain was detected only a few times. This sample stems from a study of shared T cell receptors in the human thymus. Germline-derived CDR1 and CDR2 are ENHRY and SYGVKD. Trimming took 6 bases from V and 2 from J; bases not matched to a gene: 4. The CDR3 has 13 residues. Method: immunoSEQ multiplex PCR; TCRdb's copy keeps in-frame clones and lacks some. The sample carries approximately 730,000 clones, approximately 83% recorded once. These same data were also listed under a study on human thymus T cells. That paper notes: Thymic repertoires of unrelated individuals were reported in related research to overlap highly.

Sequences were obtained from thymocytes. This chain joins TRBV10-3 and TRBJ2-7, with 7 bases identical to TRBD1. The source of this sequence is a girl under three years old with a congenital heart defect. The CDR3 DNA reads TGTGCCATCAGACAGGGGCTACCCTACGAGCAGTACTTC. Residues: CAIRQGLPYEQYF.